Given below is one T cell receptor (beta chain) in context. Its antigen is unknown. Base qualities are not provided; no much larger clone lies one nucleotide away. Including the terminal cysteine and phenylalanine, the CDR3 comprises 17 residues. The DNA shown is the 51-base CDR3, in frame from base 1. TCRbeta CDR3 regions were amplified from genomic DNA using the immunoSEQ Assay, a bias-controlled multiplex PCR. The source study handled its data this way. Within the assay, amplification of reference gene primers was used to estimate how many nucleated cells each sample contained. Sequence reads were collapsed and filtered to measure the absolute abundance of every unique TCRbeta CDR3 rearrangement. For each sample, productive Simpson clonality was calculated by taking the square root of Simpson's diversity index across productive rearrangements. Here the immuneACCESS table is served through TCRdb, limited to in-frame sequences with V and J called. Missing clones are a known gap in these copies; in checked studies unresolved V genes cover under half, and the rest lacks a known reason. For V, J and clone size, that table is used; D and trimming come from the DNA. The sample yields 200,000 to 300,000 clones; approximately 89% were counted once. Of the sample, over 2% falls within the top ten clones.

Participants in the prospective study were enrolled through a virtual design, were aged roughly 18 to 100 years, and lived in approximately 25 United States geographic areas. In the prospective study, cohorts were assigned on the basis of participant-reported clinical history obtained from a screening survey and a study questionnaire. Each participant in the prospective study had whole blood, serum and a nasopharyngeal or oropharyngeal swab collected by mobile phlebotomists. Additional blood draws and questionnaires over an approximately two-month period could optionally be provided by prospective study participants. Before DNA extraction, blood samples from the prospective study were shipped at room temperature or frozen. This sample was taken from a study of blood T cell repertoires in COVID-19 (dated by TCRdb to the early 2020s). As for the study more broadly: Samples covering the acute and convalescent phases of COVID-19 were provided by collaborators in the United States, Italy and Spain. The prospective study material was composed of cDNA or gDNA derived from T cells, B-cell-depleted T cells, or PBMCs. Subjects who had been exposed to COVID-19, were actively infected with it, or had recovered from it provided the deeply sampled blood TCRbeta repertoires that made up the dataset. The repertoires were released in a freely available public database meant as a resource for research on the immune response to SARS-CoV-2. The samples were drawn from two sources: the first 160 participants of the ongoing ImmuneRACE study, and approximately 1,300 subjects contributed by 6 global collaborators. The sample metadata nearly always contained a de-identified subject ID, COVID-19 status, age in years and sex. Where HLA class I and class II types were available, the types were taken from metadata supplied by the sample provider, not from assay-based typing.

What the study reported, not specific to this receptor: The quantity of clinical and demographic metadata differed by source and by participant and was supplied without curation.

Sequenced sample: PBMCs or T cells enriched from blood (not recorded which). The TCR was taken from a woman in her thirties or forties with acute COVID-19. This chain is built from TRBV21-1 and TRBJ2-5; the table's D gene call, TRBD2, was not cross checked with the DNA. TRBV21-1 is noted as a pseudogene. The CDR3 sequence is CASSKVGLAGLQETQYF. The DNA reads TGTGCCAGCAGCAAAGTTGGGCTAGCGGGTCTCCAAGAGACCCAGTACTTC.